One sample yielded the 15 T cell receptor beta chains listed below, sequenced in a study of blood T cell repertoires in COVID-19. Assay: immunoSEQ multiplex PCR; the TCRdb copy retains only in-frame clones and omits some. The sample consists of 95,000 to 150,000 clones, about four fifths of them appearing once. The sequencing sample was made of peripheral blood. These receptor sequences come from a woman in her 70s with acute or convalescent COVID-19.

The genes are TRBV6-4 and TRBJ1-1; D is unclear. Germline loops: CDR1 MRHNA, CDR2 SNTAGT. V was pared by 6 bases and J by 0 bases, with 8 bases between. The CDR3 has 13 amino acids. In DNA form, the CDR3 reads TGTGCCAGCAGACAGAGCATGAACACTGAAGCTTTCTTT. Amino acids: CASRQSMNTEAFF.

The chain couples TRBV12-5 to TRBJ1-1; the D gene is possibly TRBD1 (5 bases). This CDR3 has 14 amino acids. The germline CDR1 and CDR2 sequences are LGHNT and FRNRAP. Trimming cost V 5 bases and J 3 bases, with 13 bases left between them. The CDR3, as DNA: TGTGCTAGTGGTCCCCGGGGGACTGACACTGAAGCTTTCTTT. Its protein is CASGPRGTDTEAFF.

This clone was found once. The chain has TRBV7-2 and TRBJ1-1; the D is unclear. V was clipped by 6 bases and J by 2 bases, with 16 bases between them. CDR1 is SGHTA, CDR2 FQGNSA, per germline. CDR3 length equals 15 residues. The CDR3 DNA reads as TGTGCCAGCAGTCCGCCAGGTAATATAAACACTGAAGCTTTCTTT. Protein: CASSPPGNINTEAFF.

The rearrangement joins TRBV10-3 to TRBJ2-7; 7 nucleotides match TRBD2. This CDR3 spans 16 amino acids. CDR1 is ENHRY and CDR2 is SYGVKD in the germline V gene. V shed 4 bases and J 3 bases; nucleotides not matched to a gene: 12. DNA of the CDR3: TGTGCCATCAGTGGGGGCGGACCGGGGGGAGGCTACGAGCAGTACGTC. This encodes CAISGGGPGGGYEQYV.

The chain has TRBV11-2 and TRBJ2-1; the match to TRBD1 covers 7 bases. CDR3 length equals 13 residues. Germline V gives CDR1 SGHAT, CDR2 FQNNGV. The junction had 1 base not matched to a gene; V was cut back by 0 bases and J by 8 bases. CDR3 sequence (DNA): TGTGCCAGCAGCTTAGACCAGGGGGATGAGCAGTTCTTC. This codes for CASSLDQGDEQFF.

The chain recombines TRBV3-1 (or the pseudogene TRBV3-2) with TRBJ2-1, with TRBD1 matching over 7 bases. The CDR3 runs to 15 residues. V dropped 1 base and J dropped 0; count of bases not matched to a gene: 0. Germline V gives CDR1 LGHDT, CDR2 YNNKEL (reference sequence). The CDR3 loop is CASSQGTGSYNEQFF. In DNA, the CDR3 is TGTGCCAGCAGCCAAGGGACAGGCTCCTACAATGAGCAGTTCTTC.

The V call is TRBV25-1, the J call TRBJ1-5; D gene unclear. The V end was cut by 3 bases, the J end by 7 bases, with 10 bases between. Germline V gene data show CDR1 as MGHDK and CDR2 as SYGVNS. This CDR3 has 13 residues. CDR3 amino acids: CASSDQPGQPQHF. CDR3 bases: TGTGCCAGCAGTGACCAGCCCGGGCAGCCCCAGCATTTT.

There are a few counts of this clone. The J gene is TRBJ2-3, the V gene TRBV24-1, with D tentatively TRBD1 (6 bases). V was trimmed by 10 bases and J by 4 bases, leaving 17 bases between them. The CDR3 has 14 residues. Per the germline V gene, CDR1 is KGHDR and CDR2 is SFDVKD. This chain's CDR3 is CATQGHRGSDTQYF. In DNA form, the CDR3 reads TGTGCCACGCAGGGACACCGAGGGTCAGATACGCAGTATTTT.

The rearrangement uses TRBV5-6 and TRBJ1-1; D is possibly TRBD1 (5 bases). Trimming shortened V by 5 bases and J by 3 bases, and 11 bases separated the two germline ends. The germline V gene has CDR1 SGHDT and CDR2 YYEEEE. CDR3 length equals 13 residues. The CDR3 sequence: CASRQDLDTEAFF. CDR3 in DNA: TGTGCCAGCAGACAGGACCTTGACACTGAAGCTTTCTTT.

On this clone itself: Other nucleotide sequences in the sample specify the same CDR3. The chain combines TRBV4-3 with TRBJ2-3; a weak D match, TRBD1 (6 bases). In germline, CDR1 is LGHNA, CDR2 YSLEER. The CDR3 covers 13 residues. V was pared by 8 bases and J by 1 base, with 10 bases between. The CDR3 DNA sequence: TGCGCCAGCTCACACAGGGGCACAGATACGCAGTATTTT. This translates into CASSHRGTDTQYF.

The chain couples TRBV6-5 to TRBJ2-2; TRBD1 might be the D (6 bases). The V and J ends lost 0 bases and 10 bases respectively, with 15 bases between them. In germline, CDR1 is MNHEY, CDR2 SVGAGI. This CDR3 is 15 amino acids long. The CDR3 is CASSYSKGVVEELFF. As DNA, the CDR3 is TGTGCCAGCAGTTACTCGAAGGGGGTGGTAGAGGAGCTGTTTTTT.

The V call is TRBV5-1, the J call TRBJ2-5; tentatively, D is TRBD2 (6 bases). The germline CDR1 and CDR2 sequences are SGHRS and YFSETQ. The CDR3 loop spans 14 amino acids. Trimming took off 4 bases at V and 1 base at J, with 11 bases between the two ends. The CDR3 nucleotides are TGCGCCAGCAGCCGCGGGACTCTCCAAGAGACCCAGTACTTC. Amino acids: CASSRGTLQETQYF.

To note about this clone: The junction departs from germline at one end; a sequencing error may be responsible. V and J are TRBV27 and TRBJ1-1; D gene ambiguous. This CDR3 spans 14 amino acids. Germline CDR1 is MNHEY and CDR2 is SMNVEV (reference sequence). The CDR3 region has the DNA TGTGCCAGTGTACAAGGAGGGTGGAACTCTGAAGCTTTCTTT. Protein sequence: CASVQGGWNSEAFF.

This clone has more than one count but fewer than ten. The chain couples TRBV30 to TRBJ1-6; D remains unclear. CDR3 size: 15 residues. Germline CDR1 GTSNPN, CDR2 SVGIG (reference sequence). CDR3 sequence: CAARAGSSYNSPLHF. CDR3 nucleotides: TGTGCTGCTAGGGCGGGGAGCTCCTATAATTCACCCCTCCACTTT.

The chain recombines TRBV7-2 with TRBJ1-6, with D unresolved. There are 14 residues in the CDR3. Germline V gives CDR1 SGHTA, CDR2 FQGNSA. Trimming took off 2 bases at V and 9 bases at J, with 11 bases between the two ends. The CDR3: CASSLSVGGSPLHF. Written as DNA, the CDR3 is TGTGCCAGCAGCTTATCTGTGGGAGGTTCACCCCTCCACTTT.